This entry lists 20 T cell receptor beta chains sequenced from one sample in a study of PD-1 blockade in classical Hodgkin lymphoma. Profiled with immunoSEQ multiplex PCR; TCRdb holds only in-frame clones, not every one. The sample shows tens of thousands of clones, more than 80% of them seen only once. Time point denoted: cycle 4 day 1 (C4D1), after five to seven weeks of nivolumab. Each patient relapsed following autologous stem cell transplantation, and prior brentuximab vedotin exposure differed. The sample here was peripheral blood mononuclear cells (PBMCs), taken before the fourth cycle of nivolumab. These receptors all come from a human donor with classical Hodgkin lymphoma.

The chain has TRBV5-4 and TRBJ1-5; the D gene is possibly TRBD1 (5 bases). The germline gives CDR1 SGHNT, CDR2 YYREEE (reference sequence). The CDR3 extends over 15 amino acids. V was pared by 0 bases and J by 6 bases, with 13 bases between. The CDR3 here is CASSLVPGNGQPQHF. The CDR3 DNA is TGTGCCAGCAGCTTGGTGCCAGGGAACGGTCAGCCCCAGCATTTT. The full variable domain, rest sourced from reference TRBV5-4 and TRBJ1-5, is ETGVTQSPTHLIKTRGQQVTLRCSSQSGHNTVSWYQQALGQGPQFIFQYYREEENGRGNFPPRFSGLQFPNYSSELNVNALELDDSALYLCASSLVPGNGQPQHFGDGTRLSIL.

This clone was recorded only once. In DNA, the CDR3 is TGTGCCAGCAGTTTACCCCAGATTCGGGGGGAAGAGACCCAGTACTTC. Encoded protein: CASSLPQIRGEETQYF. This chain connects TRBV28 to TRBJ2-5; 7 nucleotides align to TRBD2. V shed 2 bases and J 3 bases; nucleotides not matched to a gene: 9. This CDR3 is built from 16 residues. Germline-derived CDR1 and CDR2 are MDHEN and SYDVKM. Full variable domain (remainder filled in from reference TRBV28 and TRBJ2-5): DVKVTQSSRYLVKRTGEKVFLECVQDMDHENMFWYRQDPGLGLRLIYFSYDVKMKEKGDIPEGYSVSREKKERFSLILESASTNQTSMYLCASSLPQIRGEETQYFGPGTRLLVL.

This clone was found once. V gene TRBV7-8 combines with J gene TRBJ2-7, with 7 bases lining up with TRBD2. The CDR3 is 17 residues long. V gave up 1 base and J gave up 0 bases; unmatched junction bases: 9. CDR1 and CDR2 from the germline V gene are SGHVS and FQNEAQ. CDR3 nucleotides: TGTGCCAGCAGCTTAGTCCCTAGCGGCTTAATCTCCTACGAGCAGTACTTC. This sequence encodes CASSLVPSGLISYEQYF.

The chain is built from TRBV7-9 and TRBJ2-7, with 7 bases that match TRBD1. V lost 4 bases, J lost 2 bases, and 11 bases stayed unmatched. Germline V lookup: CDR1 SEHNR, CDR2 FQNEAQ (reference sequence). This CDR3 has 16 amino acids. CDR3 DNA sequence: TGTGCCAGCAGCTCGGATAGGACAGGTCCTGCCTACGAGCAGTACTTC. Amino acid sequence: CASSSDRTGPAYEQYF.

This clone has only one observation. The DNA of the CDR3 is TGTGCCAGCAGTGAACAAGGGCTATCCGGGAATCAGCCCCAGCATTTT. Protein: CASSEQGLSGNQPQHF. The genes are TRBV6-1 and TRBJ1-5; the D is unclear. The V end was cut by 2 bases, the J end by 4 bases, with 15 bases between. The CDR3 runs to 16 residues. Germline CDR1 is MNHNS and CDR2 is SASEGT.

The chain carries TRBV7-9 and TRBJ2-1, with a possible D match to TRBD2 (6 bases). The CDR3 is 15 residues long. With 4 bases removed from V and 8 bases from J, the gap between germline ends came to 18 bases. Germline V gives CDR1 SEHNR, CDR2 FQNEAQ (reference sequence). The CDR3 protein is CASSSTLTRRDEQFF. The CDR3 region has the DNA TGTGCCAGCAGCTCCACTCTGACTCGGAGGGATGAGCAGTTCTTC.

The chain recombines TRBV21-1 with TRBJ1-6; the tabulated D call, TRBD1, remains unverified against the DNA. TRBV21-1 is a pseudogene. This CDR3 is 18 amino acids long. CDR3 loop: CASKTSPLLQGQNSPLHF. The CDR3 region has the DNA TGTGCCAGCAAAACTTCCCCCCTTTTACAGGGGCAGAATTCACCCCTCCACTTT.

The rearrangement joins TRBV19 to TRBJ2-7; no definite D call. The germline V and J ends were trimmed by 3 bases and 3 bases, with 9 bases remaining between them. The CDR3 sequence is 13 residues long. Germline values: CDR1 LNHDA, CDR2 SQIVND (reference sequence). The chain's CDR3 is CASSMGGYYEQYF. CDR3 bases: TGTGCCAGTAGTATGGGCGGCTACTACGAGCAGTACTTC.

This sequence joins TRBV13 and TRBJ1-2; 10 nucleotides match TRBD1. V dropped 5 bases and J dropped 7; count of bases not matched to a gene: 7. This CDR3 is 14 amino acids long. Germline assignment: CDR1 PRHDT and CDR2 FYEKMQ (reference sequence). CDR3 protein: CASSETGGRFGYTF. The CDR3 DNA reads as TGTGCCAGCAGCGAGACAGGGGGCAGGTTTGGCTACACCTTC.

The chain joins TRBV4-1 to TRBJ2-7, with 8 bases fitting TRBD1. In germline, CDR1 is MGHRA, CDR2 YSYEKL. V trimming: 4 bases; J trimming: 5 bases; junction bases outside the gene matches: 7. This CDR3 is built from 14 residues. The CDR3 DNA sequence: TGCGCCAGCAGCCGGACAGGGTTTAGCGACGAGCAGTACTTC. Translated, it gives CASSRTGFSDEQYF.

DNA for the CDR3: TGTGCCAGCTCACCTCTTCAGCCCCGAGAAAATTATAATTCACCCCTCCACTTT. It translates to CASSPLQPRENYNSPLHF. The chain recombines TRBV18 with TRBJ1-6; D not certain. Germline-derived CDR1 and CDR2 are KGHSH and LQKENI. The CDR3 spans 18 residues. Trimming stripped 3 bases from V and 4 bases from J, with 19 bases between.

This clone was observed a few times. V is TRBV4-1 and J is TRBJ2-3; D possibly matches TRBD1 or TRBD2 (7 bases each). Germline CDR1 reads MGHRA; CDR2 reads YSYEKL. V lost 6 bases, J lost 4 bases, and 17 bases lay in between. CDR3 size: 15 residues. CDR3 sequence: CASRMTTGRADTQYF. The DNA of the CDR3 is TGCGCCAGCAGAATGACGACAGGGAGGGCAGATACGCAGTATTTT.

V and J are TRBV5-6 and TRBJ1-1, with D uncertain. CDR1 and CDR2 from the germline V gene are SGHDT and YYEEEE. The CDR3 runs 13 residues. V lost 1 base to trimming and J lost 5 bases, with 9 bases between them. The CDR3, as DNA: TGTGCCAGCAGCTTGTTAGGGTCTACTGAAGCTTTCTTT. Translation: CASSLLGSTEAFF.

V is TRBV10-3 and J is TRBJ2-7, with no clear D. V was cut by 2 bases and J by 5 bases, with 7 bases left in between. The germline gives CDR1 ENHRY, CDR2 SYGVKD. The CDR3 has 12 residues. The CDR3 DNA follows: TGTGCCATCAGTGAGGGGTTGGACGAGCAGTACTTC. This sequence encodes CAISEGLDEQYF.

V is TRBV5-1 and J is TRBJ2-1; 10 bases line up with TRBD1. Per germline, CDR1 SGHRS and CDR2 YFSETQ. This CDR3 has 14 residues. With 1 base clipped from V and 10 bases from J, the junction kept 5 bases outside the gene matches. Here the CDR3 DNA reads TGCGCCAGCAGCTTGAACCCGGGACAGGGGGAGCAGTTCTTC. Its protein is CASSLNPGQGEQFF.

This clone is judged medium-sized. The chain couples TRBV7-9 to TRBJ2-3, with unresolved D. V gave up 3 bases and J gave up 0 bases, with 4 bases separating them. Germline-derived CDR1 and CDR2 are SEHNR and FQNEAQ (reference sequence). The CDR3 spans 13 residues. In DNA form, the CDR3 reads TGTGCCAGCAGCTTGGACAGCACAGATACGCAGTATTTT. Encoded protein: CASSLDSTDTQYF.

The V and J genes are TRBV6-5 and TRBJ2-3; tentatively, D is TRBD1 (5 bases). Germline V lookup: CDR1 MNHEY, CDR2 SVGAGI. Trimming took off 2 bases at V and 0 bases at J, with 6 bases between the two ends. CDR3 length: 14 amino acids. CDR3 in DNA: TGTGCCAGCAGTTACGGACAAAGCACAGATACGCAGTATTTT. As protein: CASSYGQSTDTQYF.

The rearrangement uses TRBV5-1 and TRBJ2-4; D is perhaps TRBD1 or TRBD2 (5 bases each). V gave up 0 bases and J gave up 5 bases, with 18 bases separating them. Germline V gene sequence: CDR1 SGHRS, CDR2 YFSETQ. The CDR3 consists of 17 residues. The CDR3 spells CASSLASLALGENIQYF. The CDR3, as DNA: TGCGCCAGCAGCTTGGCCTCCCTAGCCCTAGGGGAAAACATTCAGTACTTC.

DNA for the CDR3: TGTGCCATCAGTAAACAGGGGGCGGCTGAAAAACTGTTTTTT. Translation: CAISKQGAAEKLFF. The chain employs TRBV10-3 and TRBJ1-4; 9 bases align to TRBD1. The CDR3 consists of 14 residues. Germline V gene lookup returns CDR1 ENHRY and CDR2 SYGVKD. Trimming at V came to 5 bases and at J to 7 bases, leaving 5 bases not matched to a gene.

The rearrangement joins TRBV6-1 to TRBJ2-7, with 7 positions matching TRBD2. CDR1 MNHNS and CDR2 SASEGT come from the germline V gene. The CDR3 runs to 14 residues. Trimming took 2 bases from V and 3 from J; bases not matched to a gene: 4. The DNA of the CDR3 is TGTGCCAGCAGTGAATATGGGGGGGACTACGAGCAGTACTTC. Translated, it gives CASSEYGGDYEQYF.